The 8 T cell receptor beta chains listed next were all sequenced from one sample in a study of PD-L1 blockade in urothelial cancer. Produced via immunoSEQ multiplex PCR; TCRdb's table is partial and in-frame only. The sample contains about 91,000 clones, 90% of which appear only once. This specimen consisted of PBMCs, obtained around atezolizumab (anti-PD-L1) treatment. These receptors were obtained from a man aged 60 to 69 with urothelial cancer.

This clone appeared a few times. The chain couples TRBV7-2 to TRBJ1-2, with a possible D match to TRBD1 (5 bases). The CDR3 sequence is 16 residues long. CDR1 is SGHTA and CDR2 is FQGNSA in the germline V gene. V lost 5 bases to trimming and J lost 6 bases, with 22 bases between them. This CDR3 reads CASSPTGVVRVDGYTF. DNA of the CDR3: TGTGCCAGCAGCCCCACCGGCGTGGTCAGGGTGGATGGCTACACCTTC.

V and J are TRBV2 and TRBJ2-5; D is ambiguous. The CDR3 totals 12 residues. With 7 bases removed from V and 7 bases from J, the gap between germline ends came to 13 bases. Germline CDR1 is SNHLY and CDR2 is FYNNEI. CDR3: CASTSLTGTQYF. Here the CDR3 DNA reads TGTGCCAGCACGAGTCTAACCGGGACCCAGTACTTC.

The V and J genes are TRBV4-3 and TRBJ2-1, with 8 bases aligning to TRBD2. CDR3 length: 13 residues. V was clipped by 4 bases and J by 8 bases; unmatched bases: 4. Germline V gene data show CDR1 as LGHNA and CDR2 as YSLEER. CDR3: CASSLGLADEQFF. The CDR3 DNA reads as TGCGCCAGCAGCCTCGGACTAGCCGATGAGCAGTTCTTC.

This chain joins TRBV7-3 and TRBJ2-7; D gene ambiguous. V lost 4 bases to trimming and J lost 6 bases, with 22 bases between them. The CDR3 totals 16 residues. The V gene's germline CDR1 is SGHTA and CDR2 FQGTGA. As DNA, the CDR3 is TGTGCCAGCAGCTCGCTCGGTTTGGTAACAGCAGGCGAGCAGTACTTC. Translation: CASSSLGLVTAGEQYF.

The chain has TRBV9 and TRBJ1-2; D possibly corresponds to TRBD1 (6 bases). The CDR3 runs to 15 residues. Germline V gene data show CDR1 as SGDLS and CDR2 as YYNGEE. The V end was cut by 0 bases, the J end by 4 bases, with 13 bases between. The CDR3 sequence: CASSVGSGAGYGYTF. The CDR3 DNA sequence: TGTGCCAGCAGCGTAGGTTCAGGGGCAGGCTATGGCTACACCTTC.

V is TRBV7-2 and J is TRBJ2-5; maybe TRBD2 (7 bases). Germline CDR1 and CDR2: SGHTA and FQGNSA. V lost 5 bases and J 5 bases, leaving 15 bases between the germline ends. This CDR3 is 14 amino acids long. The DNA for the CDR3 is TGTGCCAGCAGCCGAGGGGGGGCAGGGGAGACCCAGTACTTC. Its protein product is CASSRGGAGETQYF.

This sequence joins TRBV28 and TRBJ1-6, with D perhaps matching TRBD1 (6 bases). The CDR3 covers 16 residues. V was pared by 5 bases and J by 3 bases, with 14 bases between. CDR1 and CDR2 (germline): MDHEN, SYDVKM. The CDR3 loop reads CASSLPRGDYNSPLHF. The DNA of the CDR3 is TGTGCCAGCAGTCTTCCCAGGGGAGACTATAATTCACCCCTCCACTTT.

This clone was counted only a few times. The V and J genes are TRBV9 and TRBJ1-1; 8 bases are shared with TRBD1. CDR1 SGDLS and CDR2 YYNGEE come from the germline V gene. V shed 3 bases, J shed 6 bases, and the junction held 16 bases outside the gene matches. This CDR3 contains 17 residues. This chain's CDR3 is CASSAGQVQSGYAEAFF. CDR3 DNA: TGTGCCAGCAGCGCGGGACAGGTCCAATCGGGGTACGCTGAAGCTTTCTTT.